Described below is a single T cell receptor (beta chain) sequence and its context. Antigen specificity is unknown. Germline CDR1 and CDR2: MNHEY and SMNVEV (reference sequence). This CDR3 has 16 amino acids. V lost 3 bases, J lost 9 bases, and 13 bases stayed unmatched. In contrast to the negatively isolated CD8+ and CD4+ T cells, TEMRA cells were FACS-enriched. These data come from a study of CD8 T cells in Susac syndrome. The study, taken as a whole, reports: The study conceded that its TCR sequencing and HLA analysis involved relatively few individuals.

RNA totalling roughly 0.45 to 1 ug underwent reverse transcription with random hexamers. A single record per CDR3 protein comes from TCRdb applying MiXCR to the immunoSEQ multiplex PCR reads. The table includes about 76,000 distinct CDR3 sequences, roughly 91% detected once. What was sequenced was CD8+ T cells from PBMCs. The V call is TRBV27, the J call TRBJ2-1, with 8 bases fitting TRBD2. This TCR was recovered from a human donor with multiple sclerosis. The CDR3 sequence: CASSFGGAGRLGEQFF. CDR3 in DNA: TGTGCCAGCAGTTTCGGGGGGGCAGGAAGGTTGGGTGAGCAGTTCTTC.